This T cell receptor beta chain was sequenced for a study of human T cells and chemical hapten exposure (dated by TCRdb to the early 2020s). For the wider study: For sensitization, 2% DPC in acetone was applied to a roughly 2 cm by roughly 2 cm area of upper inner arm skin. Libraries were pooled for sequencing, and per-sample TCR yields varied mainly because of small differences in library volumes within the pool. Throughout the study period of roughly five months, patients also received therapeutic DPC doses to the scalp every week. The patient cohort, mostly female, included alopecia areata with under or over 50% scalp involvement, alopecia totalis and alopecia universalis. Patch testing on the upper back used Finn chambers containing 0.01% DPC, with scoring done after 6 days according to International Contact Dermatitis Research Group standards. Blood samples were taken from patients before sensitization (week 0) and then at 2, 6 and about 24 weeks after DPC sensitization. The study tracked peripheral blood TCR repertoire changes in vivo during primary and secondary sensitization to the hapten diphenylcyclopropenone (DPC) in alopecia patients. Blood for TCR sequencing was provided by twenty-nine alopecia patients at one to four time points (pre-sensitization, 2, 6 and 24 weeks). The full study reports these points: The number of PT1 expanded TCRs positively correlated with patch test score, significant at thresholds 8, 16 and 32 but not 4. Expanded TCRs formed significantly more large CDR3 similarity clusters than pre-sensitization or healthy control sets, consistent with antigen-driven responses. Alopecia, a presumed autoimmune disease, was present in all patients, so the immune response of the patients might differ from that of healthy individuals. Repeated subsampling changed both the strength of the expansion versus patch-test correlation and the threshold at which that correlation became significant. DPC sensitization did not change the number of TCRs with a frequency above 1 in 1000, and there was no evidence of changes in global repertoire structure.

The CDR3 contains 16 residues, cysteine and phenylalanine counted. CDR3 DNA is the only sequence kept; it has 48 bases, read in frame from the first base. The V end gives up 3 bases and the J end 3 bases, leaving 7 bases in the junction not matched to a gene. CDR1 is given as KGHSH and CDR2 as LQKENI, both from the germline V gene. Receptor libraries were prepared by RACE. For sequencing, a NextSeq 500 was employed. During library preparation, unique molecular identifiers were attached to individual cDNA molecules so that TCRs could be counted in a quantitative, reproducible way. For every blood RNA sample, sequencing covered both the TCR alpha and TCR beta chains. The study's own analysis went as follows. A median of around 96,000 TCRs per sample was observed, with a range of about 23,224 to 700,000. The Decombinator software suite was used to annotate the V, J and CDR3 of the TCR reads. For the PS versus PT1 abundance plots, all samples were subsampled to the same number of TCRs (28,000). Expanded TCRs were defined as absent before sensitization and observed at least eight times at the 2-week time point. TCRdb reprocessing: public reads trimmed at Q25 with fastp, clones called with MiXCR, in-frame beta chains kept. Merged by CDR3 protein, the rows form single entries marked with the most common genes and DNA. It is TCRdb's table, rather than the study itself, that gives the V and J calls and clone size. Here the sample has 95,000 or so distinct CDR3 sequences; about an eighth occur a single time. In total, the top ten clones hold 3.2% of the sample.

This clonotype appeared a few times. What this receptor recognizes is not known. The record has no base qualities; no much larger clone is one base away. The time point tag for this specimen amounts to: patch test 2, 6 weeks after DPC sensitization. This sample's treatment or condition label indicates: therapeutic diphenylcyclopropenone sensitization with weekly scalp DPC. At each patch-test visit, blood was drawn before the patch test was applied. Eligible patients were aged 18 to 70, diagnosed with alopecia, deemed suitable for DPC therapy, and excluded if pregnant. Total RNA was extracted from unfractionated whole blood that had been collected in Tempus Blood RNA tubes.

This chain joins TRBV18 to TRBJ2-5; TRBD2 agrees with 10 junctional bases. The receptor was isolated from a woman in her thirties or forties with alopecia areata. Some clones in this sample may be carry-over from other donors' samples. This specimen was whole blood, taken in connection with sensitization to the hapten diphenylcyclopropenone (DPC). The DNA reads TGTGCCAGCTCACCTCCTTCTAGCGGGGGTAAAGAGACCCAGTACTTC. The resulting protein is CASSPPSSGGKETQYF.